The T cell receptor beta chain under discussion was sequenced for a study of blood T cell repertoires in COVID-19. The CDR3 covers 12 residues. Germline CDR1 and CDR2: MNHNY and SVGAGI (reference sequence). The ends were cut back, 2 bases at V and 15 bases at J, with 14 bases in the middle. Repertoires were generated with immunoSEQ multiplex PCR, while TCRdb's copy carries only in-frame clones and drops some. This table holds some 77,000 clones, approximately 90% found once. Sequencing input: peripheral blood. The clonotype originates from a man aged 30-40 years with acute or convalescent COVID-19. The chain has TRBV6-6 and TRBJ2-1, with a possible D match to TRBD2 (6 bases). DNA for the CDR3: TGTGCCAGCAGTTACGGTGGGCGGGATGCGTTCTTC. Amino acids: CASSYGGRDAFF.